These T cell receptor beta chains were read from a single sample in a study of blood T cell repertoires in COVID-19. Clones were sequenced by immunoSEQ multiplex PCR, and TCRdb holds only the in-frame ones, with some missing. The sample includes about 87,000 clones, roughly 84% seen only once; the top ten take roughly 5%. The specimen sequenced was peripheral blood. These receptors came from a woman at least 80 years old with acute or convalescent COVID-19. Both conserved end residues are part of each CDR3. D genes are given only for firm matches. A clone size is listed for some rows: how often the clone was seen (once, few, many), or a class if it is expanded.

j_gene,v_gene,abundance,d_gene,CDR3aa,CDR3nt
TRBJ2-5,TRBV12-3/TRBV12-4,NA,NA,CASSLVPEETQYF,TGTGCCAGCAGTTTAGTTCCAGAAGAGACCCAGTACTTC
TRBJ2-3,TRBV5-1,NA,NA,CASSFRTVRPSTDTQYF,TGCGCCAGCAGCTTCCGGACAGTTAGGCCTAGCACAGATACGCAGTATTTT
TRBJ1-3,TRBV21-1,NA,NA,CASSRGSGNTIYF,TGTGCCAGCTCCAGAGGGTCAGGAAACACCATATATTTT
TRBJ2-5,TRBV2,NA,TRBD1,CASSEFRTGGQETQYF,TGTGCCAGCAGTGAATTCAGAACAGGGGGCCAAGAGACCCAGTACTTC
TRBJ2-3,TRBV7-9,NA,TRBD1,CASSLGTGGAFTDTQYF,TGTGCCAGCAGCTTAGGGACAGGGGGCGCGTTCACAGATACGCAGTATTTT
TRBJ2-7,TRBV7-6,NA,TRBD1,CASSLAESPGTAHVYEQYF,TGTGCCAGCAGCTTAGCGGAATCGCCCGGGACAGCCCATGTCTACGAGCAGTACTTC
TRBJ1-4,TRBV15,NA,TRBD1,CATSRAGTGNEKLFF,TGTGCCACCAGCAGAGCCGGGACAGGGAATGAAAAACTGTTTTTT
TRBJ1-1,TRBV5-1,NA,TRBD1,CASSLVTGGIGSEAFF,TGCGCCAGCAGCTTGGTCACAGGGGGAATTGGATCTGAAGCTTTCTTT
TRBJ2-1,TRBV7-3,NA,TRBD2,CASSLSRQSGTSGRAIENEQFF,TGTGCCAGCAGCTTAAGCAGGCAGTCCGGGACTAGCGGGAGGGCAATAGAAAATGAGCAGTTCTTC
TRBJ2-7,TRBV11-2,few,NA,CASSLQGSYEQYF,TGTGCCAGCAGCTTGCAGGGCTCCTACGAGCAGTACTTC
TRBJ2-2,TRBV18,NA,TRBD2,CASSSTSGGLTGELFF,TGTGCCAGCTCATCAACTAGCGGGGGGCTCACCGGGGAGCTGTTTTTT
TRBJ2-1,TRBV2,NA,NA,CASSDLRDEQFF,TGTGCCAGCAGTGATTTACGGGATGAGCAGTTCTTC
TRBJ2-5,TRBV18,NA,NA,CASSPRYQAGETQYF,TGTGCCAGCTCACCACGATATCAGGCAGGCGAGACCCAGTACTTC
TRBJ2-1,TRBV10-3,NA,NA,CAISESSNEQFF,TGTGCCATCAGTGAGTCGAGCAATGAGCAGTTCTTC
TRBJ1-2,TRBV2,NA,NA,CASTLEGSYGYTF,TGTGCCAGCACCCTCGAGGGTTCCTATGGCTACACCTTC
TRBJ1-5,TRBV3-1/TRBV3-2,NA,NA,CASSPHPGGANQPQHF,TGTGCCAGCAGCCCCCACCCGGGGGGTGCCAATCAGCCCCAGCATTTT
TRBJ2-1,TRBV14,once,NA,CASSLGTYNEQFF,TGTGCCAGCAGCCTCGGGACTTACAATGAGCAGTTCTTC
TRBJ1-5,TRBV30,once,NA,CAWSPGSVGQPQHF,TGTGCCTGGAGTCCAGGGTCGGTCGGCCAGCCCCAGCATTTT
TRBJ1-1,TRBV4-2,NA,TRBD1,CASSQALDRFSLTEAFF,TGTGCCAGCAGCCAAGCCCTGGACAGGTTCTCTCTCACTGAAGCTTTCTTT
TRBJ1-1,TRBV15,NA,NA,CATSKGETVEAFF,TGTGCCACCAGCAAGGGGGAAACAGTAGAAGCTTTCTTT
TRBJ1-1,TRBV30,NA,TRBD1,CAWSSLDRASNTEAFF,TGTGCCTGGAGTTCCCTGGACAGGGCTTCAAACACTGAAGCTTTCTTT
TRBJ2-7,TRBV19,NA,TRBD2,CASSILAGNEQYF,TGTGCCAGTAGTATACTAGCGGGGAACGAGCAGTACTTC
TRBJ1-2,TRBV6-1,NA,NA,CASSEVANYGYTF,TGTGCCAGCAGTGAAGTCGCTAACTATGGCTACACCTTC
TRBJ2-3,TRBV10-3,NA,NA,CAIMRQSTSTDTQYF,TGTGCCATCATGAGACAGTCGACTAGCACAGATACGCAGTATTTT
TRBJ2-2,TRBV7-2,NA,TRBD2,CASSPDLAGGLIPGELFF,TGTGCCAGCAGCCCTGACCTAGCGGGGGGGCTGATTCCCGGGGAGCTGTTTTTT
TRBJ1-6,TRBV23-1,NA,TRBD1,CASPRTGKNSPLHF,TGCGCCAGCCCTCGGACAGGGAAGAATTCACCCCTCCACTTT
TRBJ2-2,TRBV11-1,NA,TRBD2,CASSSRAGDVTGELFF,TGTGCCAGCAGCTCACGAGCGGGGGATGTCACCGGGGAGCTGTTTTTT
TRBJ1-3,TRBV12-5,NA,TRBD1,CASLGQGAGNTIYF,TGTGCTAGTTTGGGACAGGGGGCTGGAAACACCATATATTTT
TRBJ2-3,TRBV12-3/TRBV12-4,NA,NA,CASSGVRVDTQYF,TGTGCCAGCAGTGGGGTGAGGGTCGATACGCAGTATTTT
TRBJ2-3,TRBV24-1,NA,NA,CATMGRDSDTQYF,TGTGCCACCATGGGCAGGGATAGTGATACGCAGTATTTT
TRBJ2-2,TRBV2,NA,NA,CASTSTGELFF,TGTGCCAGCACGAGCACCGGGGAGCTGTTTTTT
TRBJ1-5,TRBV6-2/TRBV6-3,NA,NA,CASSYSTGNQPQHF,TGTGCCAGCAGTTACTCCACAGGGAATCAGCCCCAGCATTTT
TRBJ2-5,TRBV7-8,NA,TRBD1,CASSLNRGETQYF,TGTGCCAGCAGCTTAAACAGGGGTGAGACCCAGTACTTC
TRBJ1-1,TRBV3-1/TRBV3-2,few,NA,CASSQVSGGRTEAFF,TGTGCCAGCAGCCAAGTCTCCGGGGGGAGGACTGAAGCTTTCTTT
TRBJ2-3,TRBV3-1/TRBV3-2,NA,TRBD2,CASSQLPGGPTDTQYF,TGTGCCAGCAGCCAACTTCCGGGGGGGCCCACAGATACGCAGTATTTT
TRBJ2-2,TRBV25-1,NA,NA,CASSEQVGGELFF,TGTGCCAGCAGTGAACAGGTGGGCGGGGAGCTGTTTTTT
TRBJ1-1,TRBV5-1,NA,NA,CASSFVPGNTEAFF,TGCGCCAGCAGCTTCGTTCCAGGGAACACTGAAGCTTTCTTT
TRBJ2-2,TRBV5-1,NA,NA,CASSLGAGTGELFF,TGCGCCAGCAGCTTGGGGGCTGGAACCGGGGAGCTGTTTTTT
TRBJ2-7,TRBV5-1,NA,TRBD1,CASSSGQGYEQYF,TGCGCCAGCAGCTCCGGACAGGGCTACGAGCAGTACTTC
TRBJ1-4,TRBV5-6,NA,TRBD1,CASSPTGEDEKLFF,TGTGCCAGCAGCCCTACAGGGGAGGATGAAAAACTGTTTTTT
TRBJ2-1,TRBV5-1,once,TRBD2,CASSLEARGATEQFF,TGCGCCAGCAGCTTGGAGGCGCGGGGGGCCACTGAGCAGTTCTTC
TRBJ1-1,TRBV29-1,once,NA,CSVASGDTEAFF,TGCAGCGTTGCGTCGGGTGACACTGAAGCTTTCTTT
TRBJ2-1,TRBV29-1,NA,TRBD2,CSAPIAGGPVNEQFF,TGCAGCGCCCCAATAGCGGGAGGGCCTGTGAATGAGCAGTTCTTC
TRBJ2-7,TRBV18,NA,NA,CASSPPTGSTYEQYF,TGTGCCAGCTCACCACCAACAGGGAGCACCTACGAGCAGTACTTC
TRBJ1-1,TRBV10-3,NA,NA,CAISESRGNAFF,TGTGCCATCAGTGAGTCTCGAGGGAACGCTTTCTTT
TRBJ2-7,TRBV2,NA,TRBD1,CASSLGQQSEQYF,TGTGCCAGCAGTCTGGGACAGCAAAGCGAGCAGTACTTC
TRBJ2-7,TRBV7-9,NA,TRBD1,CASSFGQGIIYEQYF,TGTGCCAGCAGCTTTGGACAGGGAATTATTTACGAGCAGTACTTC
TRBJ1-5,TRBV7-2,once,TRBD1,CASSLEDRGYNQPQHF,TGTGCCAGCAGCTTAGAGGACAGGGGATACAATCAGCCCCAGCATTTT
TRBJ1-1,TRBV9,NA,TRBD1,CASSGQGRGNTEAFF,TGTGCCAGCAGCGGACAGGGAAGGGGGAACACTGAAGCTTTCTTT
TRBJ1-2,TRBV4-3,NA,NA,CASSQDIGRGYGYTF,TGCGCCAGCAGCCAAGATATCGGCAGAGGCTATGGCTACACCTTC
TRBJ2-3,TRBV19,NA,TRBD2,CASSIAGGTDTQYF,TGTGCCAGTAGTATTGCGGGGGGCACAGATACGCAGTATTTT
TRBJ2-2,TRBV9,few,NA,CASGPVGTGELFF,TGTGCCAGCGGGCCCGTGGGCACCGGGGAGCTGTTTTTT
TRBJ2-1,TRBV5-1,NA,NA,CASRPGVDEQFF,TGCGCCAGCAGGCCAGGGGTCGATGAGCAGTTCTTC
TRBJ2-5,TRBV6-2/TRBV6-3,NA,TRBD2,CASSYGVTSGRTLQETQYF,TGTGCCAGCAGTTATGGTGTGACTAGCGGGAGGACCCTCCAAGAGACCCAGTACTTC
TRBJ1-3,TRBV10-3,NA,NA,CAISPAVNSGNTIYF,TGTGCCATCAGTCCGGCGGTGAACTCTGGAAACACCATATATTTT
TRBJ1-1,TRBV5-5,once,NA,CASSLYGSLNTEAFF,TGTGCCAGCAGCCTTTACGGGTCTTTGAACACTGAAGCTTTCTTT
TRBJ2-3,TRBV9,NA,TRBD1,CASSAKRTGGVLDTQYF,TGTGCCAGCAGCGCTAAAAGGACAGGCGGCGTGTTAGATACGCAGTATTTT
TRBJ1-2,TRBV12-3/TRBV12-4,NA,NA,CASSSTKWGYTF,TGTGCCAGCAGTTCCACTAAGTGGGGCTACACCTTC
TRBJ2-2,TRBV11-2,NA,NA,CASSQAGGRDTGELFF,TGTGCCAGCAGCCAAGCAGGGGGGCGGGACACCGGGGAGCTGTTTTTT
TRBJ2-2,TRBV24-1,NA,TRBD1,CATSDPGQGEAGELFF,TGTGCCACCAGTGATCCGGGACAGGGGGAAGCCGGGGAGCTGTTTTTT